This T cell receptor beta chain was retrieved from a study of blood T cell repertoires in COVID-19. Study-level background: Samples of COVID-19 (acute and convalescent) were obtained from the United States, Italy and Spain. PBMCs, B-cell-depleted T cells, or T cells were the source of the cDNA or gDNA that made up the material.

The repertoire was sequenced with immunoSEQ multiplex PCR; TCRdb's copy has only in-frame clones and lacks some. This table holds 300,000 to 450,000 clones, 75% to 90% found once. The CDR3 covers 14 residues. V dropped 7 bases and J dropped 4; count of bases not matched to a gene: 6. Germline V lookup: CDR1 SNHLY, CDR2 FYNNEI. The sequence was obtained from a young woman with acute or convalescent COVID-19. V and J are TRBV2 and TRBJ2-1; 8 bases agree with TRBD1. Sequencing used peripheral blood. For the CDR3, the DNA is TGTGCCAGCAACCTTCAGGGGGCATACAATGAGCAGTTCTTC. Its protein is CASNLQGAYNEQFF. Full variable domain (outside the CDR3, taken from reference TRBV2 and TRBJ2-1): EPEVTQTPSHQVTQMGQEVILRCVPISNHLYFYWYRQILGQKVEFLVSFYNNEISEKSEIFDDQFSVERPDGSNFTLKIRSTKLEDSAMYFCASNLQGAYNEQFFGPGTRLTVL.